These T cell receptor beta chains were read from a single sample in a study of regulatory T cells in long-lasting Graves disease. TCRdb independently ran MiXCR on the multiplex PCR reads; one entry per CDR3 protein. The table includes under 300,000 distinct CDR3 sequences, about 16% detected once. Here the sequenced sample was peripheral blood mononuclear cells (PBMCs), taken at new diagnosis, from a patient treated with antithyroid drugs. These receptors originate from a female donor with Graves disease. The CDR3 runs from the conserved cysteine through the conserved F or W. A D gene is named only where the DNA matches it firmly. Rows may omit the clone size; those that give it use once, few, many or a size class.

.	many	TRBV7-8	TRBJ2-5	TGTGCCAGCAGCCGTACCCCGACCGGAGAGACCCAGTACTTC	CASSRTPTGETQYF
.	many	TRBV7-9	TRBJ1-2	TGTGCCAGCAGCTTAGGGAGTCCGGGTTACAGCTATGGCTACACCTTC	CASSLGSPGYSYGYTF
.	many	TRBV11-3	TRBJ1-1	TGTGCCAGCAGCTTAAAGGCTGAAGCTTTCTTT	CASSLKAEAFF
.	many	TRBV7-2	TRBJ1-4	TGTGCCAGCAGCTTCGGGGGGTCACTGAGTGAAAAACTGTTTTTT	CASSFGGSLSEKLFF
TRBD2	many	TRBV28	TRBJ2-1	TGTGCCAGCAGTTTATGGCGGGAGACGCATTCGAACAATGAGCAGTTCTTC	CASSLWRETHSNNEQFF
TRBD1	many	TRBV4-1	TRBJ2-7	TGCGCCAGCAGCCCTTTCCACAGGGGCGGAAGGTACGAGCAGTACTTC	CASSPFHRGGRYEQYF
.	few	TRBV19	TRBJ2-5	TGTGCCAGTAGTAGAAGGGTAGGGGAGACCCAGTACTTC	CASSRRVGETQYF
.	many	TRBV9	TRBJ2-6	TGTGCCAGCAATAAGGGAGCCGGGGCCAACGTCCTGACTTTC	CASNKGAGANVLTF
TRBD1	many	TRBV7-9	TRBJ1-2	TGTGCCAGCAGTTCAGGGGGCGGAGGCTACACCTTC	CASSSGGGGYTF
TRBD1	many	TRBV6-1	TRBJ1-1	TGTGCCAGCATCTCCAGGGGGGGCACTGAAGCTTTCTTT	CASISRGGTEAFF
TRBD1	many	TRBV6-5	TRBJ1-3	TGTGCCAGCAGTTACTCAGACAGGGCTGGAAACACCATATATTTT	CASSYSDRAGNTIYF
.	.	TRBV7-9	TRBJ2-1	TGTGCCAGCAGCTTAGGGGGCCTGTCCAATGAGCAGTTCTTC	CASSLGGLSNEQFF
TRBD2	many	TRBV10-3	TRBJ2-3	TGTGCCATCAGTTCGAAACTAGCGGACAACACAGATACGCAGTATTTT	CAISSKLADNTDTQYF
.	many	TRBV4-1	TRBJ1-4	TGCGCCAGCAGCCAGCAGGGTCGCGCTAATGAAAAACTGTTTTTT	CASSQQGRANEKLFF
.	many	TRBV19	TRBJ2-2	TGTGCCAGTATGGCTTCAGGTGGTACCGGGGAGCTGTTTTTT	CASMASGGTGELFF
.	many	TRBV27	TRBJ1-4	TGTGCCAGCAGCCCTACCCCACAGGGCACTAATGAAAAACTGTTTTTT	CASSPTPQGTNEKLFF
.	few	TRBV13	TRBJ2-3	TGTGCCAGCAGCTTAGGGGGTACCATTAGCACAGATACGCAGTATTTT	CASSLGGTISTDTQYF
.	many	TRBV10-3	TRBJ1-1	TGTGCCATCAGTGAGTCGAGAGGCACTGAAGCTTTCTTT	CAISESRGTEAFF